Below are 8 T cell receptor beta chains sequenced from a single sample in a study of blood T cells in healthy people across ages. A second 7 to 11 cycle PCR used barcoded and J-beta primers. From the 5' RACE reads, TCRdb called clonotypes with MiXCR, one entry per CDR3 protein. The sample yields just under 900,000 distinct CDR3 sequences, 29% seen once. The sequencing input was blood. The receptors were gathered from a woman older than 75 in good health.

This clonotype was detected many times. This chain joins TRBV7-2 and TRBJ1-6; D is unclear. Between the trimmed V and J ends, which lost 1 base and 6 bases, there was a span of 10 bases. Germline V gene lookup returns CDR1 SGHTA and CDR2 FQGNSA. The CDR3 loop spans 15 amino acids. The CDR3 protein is CASSLGREVNSPLHF. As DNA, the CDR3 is TGTGCCAGCAGCTTAGGCAGAGAAGTTAATTCACCCCTCCACTTT.

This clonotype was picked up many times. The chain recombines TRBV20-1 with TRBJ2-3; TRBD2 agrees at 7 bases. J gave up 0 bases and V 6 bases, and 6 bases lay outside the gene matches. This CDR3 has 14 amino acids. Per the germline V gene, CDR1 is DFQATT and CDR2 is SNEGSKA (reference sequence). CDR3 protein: CSAGAGFSTDTQYF. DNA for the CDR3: TGCAGTGCCGGAGCGGGGTTTAGCACAGATACGCAGTATTTT.

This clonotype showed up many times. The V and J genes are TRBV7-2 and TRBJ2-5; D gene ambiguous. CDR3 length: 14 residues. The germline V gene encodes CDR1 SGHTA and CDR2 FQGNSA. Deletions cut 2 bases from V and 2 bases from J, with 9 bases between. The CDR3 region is CASSLRAQQETQYF. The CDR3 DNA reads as TGTGCCAGCAGCTTACGGGCCCAGCAAGAGACCCAGTACTTC.

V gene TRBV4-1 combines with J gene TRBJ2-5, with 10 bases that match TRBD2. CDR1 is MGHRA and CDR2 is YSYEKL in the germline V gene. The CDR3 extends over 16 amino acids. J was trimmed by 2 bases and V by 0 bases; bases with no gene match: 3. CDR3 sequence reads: CASSQDIAGGQETQYF. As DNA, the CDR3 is TGCGCCAGCAGCCAAGATATAGCGGGGGGACAAGAGACCCAGTACTTC.

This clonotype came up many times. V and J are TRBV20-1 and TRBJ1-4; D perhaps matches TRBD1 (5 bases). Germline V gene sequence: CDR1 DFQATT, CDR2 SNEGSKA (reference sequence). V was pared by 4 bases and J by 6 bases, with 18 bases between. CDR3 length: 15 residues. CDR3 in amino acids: CSAIDRGWHHEKLFF. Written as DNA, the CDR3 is TGCAGTGCTATCGACAGAGGGTGGCATCATGAAAAACTGTTTTTT.

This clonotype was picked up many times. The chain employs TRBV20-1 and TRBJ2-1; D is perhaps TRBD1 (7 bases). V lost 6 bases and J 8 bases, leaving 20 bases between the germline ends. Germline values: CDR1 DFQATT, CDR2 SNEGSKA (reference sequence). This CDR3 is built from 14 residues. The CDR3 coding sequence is TGCAGTGCCCCGGGTGGGGGGCAGGGGGATGAGCAGTTCTTC. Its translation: CSAPGGGQGDEQFF.

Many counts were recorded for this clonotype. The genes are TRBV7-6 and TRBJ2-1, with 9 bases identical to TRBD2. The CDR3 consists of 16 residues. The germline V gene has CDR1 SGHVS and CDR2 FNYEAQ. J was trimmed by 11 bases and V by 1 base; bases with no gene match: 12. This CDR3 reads CASSLEVARGGHKQFF. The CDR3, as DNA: TGTGCCAGCAGCTTAGAGGTCGCGCGGGGGGGGCACAAGCAGTTCTTC.

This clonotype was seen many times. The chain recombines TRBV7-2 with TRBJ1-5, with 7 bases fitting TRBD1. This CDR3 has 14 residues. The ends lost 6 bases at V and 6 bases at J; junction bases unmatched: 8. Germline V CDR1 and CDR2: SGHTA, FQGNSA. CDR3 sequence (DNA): TGTGCCAGCAGTTATGACCAGGGGGGTCAGCCCCAGCATTTT. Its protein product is CASSYDQGGQPQHF.